A selection of T cell receptor beta chains follows, all from one sample in a study of Graves' ophthalmopathy and Graves' hyperthyroidism. TCRdb called the multiplex PCR reads again in MiXCR, with one record for every CDR3 protein. The table lists under 250,000 distinct CDR3 sequences, 20% to 25% of them singletons. The sequencing sample was made of peripheral blood. These receptors were obtained from a woman between 45 and 60 years old with Graves' ophthalmopathy. CDR3s include the opening cysteine and the closing phenylalanine or tryptophan. Each record gives: clone size, D gene, J gene, V gene, CDR3 protein, CDR3 DNA. A D gene is named only where the DNA matches it firmly. Where a row states a size, it is once, few, many or the class of an expanded clone; other rows omit it.

clone size: .
D gene: .
J gene: TRBJ2-7
V gene: TRBV4-3
CDR3 protein: CASRQRSSPYEQYF
CDR3 DNA: TGCGCCAGCAGACAAAGGAGCAGTCCCTACGAGCAGTACTTC

clone size: many
D gene: .
J gene: TRBJ1-2
V gene: TRBV28
CDR3 protein: CASTTGGRGYTF
CDR3 DNA: TGTGCCAGCACTACTGGGGGCCGTGGCTACACCTTC

clone size: many
D gene: TRBD1
J gene: TRBJ2-4
V gene: TRBV2
CDR3 protein: CASSDQQGVGKNIQYF
CDR3 DNA: TGTGCCAGCAGTGACCAACAGGGGGTTGGCAAAAACATTCAGTACTTC

clone size: many
D gene: .
J gene: TRBJ2-5
V gene: TRBV30
CDR3 protein: CAWSVVGSAETQYF
CDR3 DNA: TGTGCCTGGAGTGTAGTCGGGAGTGCGGAGACCCAGTACTTC

clone size: .
D gene: TRBD1
J gene: TRBJ1-3
V gene: TRBV7-8
CDR3 protein: CASSSSGTGHSGNTIYF
CDR3 DNA: TGTGCCAGCAGCTCATCGGGGACAGGGCATTCTGGAAACACCATATATTTT

clone size: many
D gene: .
J gene: TRBJ2-7
V gene: TRBV5-1
CDR3 protein: CASSLAPEGDTYF
CDR3 DNA: TGCGCCAGCAGCTTGGCCCCGGAGGGGGATACGTACTTC

clone size: .
D gene: .
J gene: TRBJ2-7
V gene: TRBV28
CDR3 protein: CASSQGRWYEQYF
CDR3 DNA: TGCGCCAGCAGCCAGGGAAGGTGGTACGAGCAGTACTTC

clone size: many
D gene: TRBD1
J gene: TRBJ2-5
V gene: TRBV12-3/TRBV12-4
CDR3 protein: CASSPGTGYQETQYF
CDR3 DNA: TGTGCCAGCAGTCCAGGGACAGGTTATCAAGAGACCCAGTACTTC

clone size: few
D gene: .
J gene: TRBJ2-7
V gene: TRBV4-2
CDR3 protein: CASSRYEKGTAETYEQYF
CDR3 DNA: TGTGCCAGCAGCCGGTACGAAAAAGGGACTGCCGAAACCTACGAGCAGTACTTC

clone size: .
D gene: .
J gene: TRBJ2-7
V gene: TRBV5-1
CDR3 protein: CASSLGGVSREQYF
CDR3 DNA: TGCGCCAGCAGCTTGGGGGGGGTCTCACGCGAGCAGTACTTC

clone size: .
D gene: .
J gene: TRBJ2-4
V gene: TRBV3-1
CDR3 protein: CASSQDDSLSKNIQYF
CDR3 DNA: TGTGCCAGCAGCCAAGACGACAGCCTATCCAAAAACATTCAGTACTTC

clone size: .
D gene: TRBD1
J gene: TRBJ1-2
V gene: TRBV29-1
CDR3 protein: CSVVTGRQYGYTF
CDR3 DNA: TGCAGCGTTGTGACAGGGAGGCAGTACGGCTACACCTTC

clone size: many
D gene: TRBD2
J gene: TRBJ2-1
V gene: TRBV19
CDR3 protein: CATQPRTSGDREQFF
CDR3 DNA: TGTGCCACCCAGCCCAGGACTAGCGGGGACAGGGAGCAGTTCTTC

clone size: .
D gene: .
J gene: TRBJ2-2
V gene: TRBV6-2/TRBV6-3
CDR3 protein: CASRDLVYTGELFF
CDR3 DNA: TGTGCCAGCAGGGATCTAGTGTACACCGGGGAGCTGTTTTTT

clone size: .
D gene: TRBD2
J gene: TRBJ2-7
V gene: TRBV14
CDR3 protein: CASSQRTGGAYSYEQYF
CDR3 DNA: TGTGCCAGCAGCCAACGGACGGGGGGGGCTTACTCCTACGAGCAGTACTTC

clone size: .
D gene: .
J gene: TRBJ2-2
V gene: TRBV28
CDR3 protein: CASRSRTGELFF
CDR3 DNA: TGTGCCAGCAGGTCTCGAACCGGGGAGCTGTTTTTT